The present entry profiles one TCR beta chain with its context. What was amplified from RNA transcripts were TCR beta CDR3 regions. TCR CDR3 underwent first-round RT-PCR with the HTBI primer set. MiXCR, applied by TCRdb to the multiplex PCR reads, yields one record per CDR3 protein. The sample consists of 660,000 or so distinct CDR3 sequences, nearly 45% of them appearing once. The study based diagnoses on clinical symptoms, serum thyroxine and TRAb, thyroid ultrasound and orbital computed tomography. The CDR3 is 15 residues long. Trimming cost V 5 bases and J 2 bases; bases outside gene matches: 7. Per the germline V gene, CDR1 is SEHNR and CDR2 is FQNEAQ (reference sequence). This entry belongs to a study of T cells in Graves' hyperthyroidism and ophthalmopathy.

The gene calls are TRBV7-9 and TRBJ2-7; 9 bases line up with TRBD2. Sequencing was performed on peripheral blood or thyroid tissue (not recorded which). The receptor comes from an adult man with Graves' disease, either hyperthyroidism or ophthalmopathy (not recorded which). CDR3 protein: CASSQASGIAYEQYF. The CDR3 region has the DNA TGTGCCAGCAGCCAAGCTAGCGGGATAGCCTACGAGCAGTACTTC.